These T cell receptor beta chains were read from a single sample in a study of blood T cell repertoires in COVID-19. Profiled with immunoSEQ multiplex PCR; TCRdb holds only in-frame clones, not every one. This table has fewer than 350,000 clones, approximately 88% appearing once. The sample comprised peripheral blood. These receptors were collected from a man between 18 and 35 years old with active or convalescent COVID-19. Both conserved end residues are part of each CDR3. A D gene is named only where the DNA matches it firmly. Rows give clone size only sometimes, using once, few, many, or a class for an expanded clone.

>NA|TRBJ2-7|TRBV21-1|NA
CASSVQGYEQYF
TGTGCCAGCAGCGTACAGGGGTACGAGCAGTACTTC
>NA|TRBJ1-5|TRBV18|NA
CASSPFSGDQPQHF
TGTGCCAGCTCACCGTTCTCAGGCGATCAGCCCCAGCATTTT
>NA|TRBJ1-1|TRBV7-8|NA
CASSLSRGARNTEAFF
TGTGCCAGCAGCTTAAGTCGGGGGGCAAGGAACACTGAAGCTTTCTTT
>NA|TRBJ1-5|TRBV7-9|NA
CASSLDGGTGQPQHF
TGTGCCAGCAGCTTAGACGGGGGGACTGGTCAGCCCCAGCATTTT
>TRBD1|TRBJ1-6|TRBV11-2|NA
CASSPQTGKVTPLHF
TGTGCCAGCAGCCCTCAGACAGGGAAGGTGACACCCCTCCACTTT
>NA|TRBJ2-5|TRBV7-2|NA
CASSLAREETQYF
TGTGCCAGCAGCTTAGCCAGGGAAGAGACCCAGTACTTC
>TRBD2|TRBJ2-3|TRBV7-2|NA
CASSSSGVYTDTQYF
TGTGCCAGCAGTTCTAGCGGGGTCTATACAGATACGCAGTATTTT
>NA|TRBJ1-6|TRBV10-3|NA
CAISESRGASPLHF
TGTGCCATCAGTGAGTCGCGGGGAGCATCACCCCTCCACTTT
>NA|TRBJ1-4|TRBV27|NA
CASSLSIGGNEKLFF
TGTGCCAGCAGTTTAAGCATCGGGGGTAATGAAAAACTGTTTTTT
>TRBD2|TRBJ2-3|TRBV10-1|NA
CASSATGTSGSTDTQYF
TGCGCCAGCAGTGCAACCGGGACTAGCGGATCCACAGATACGCAGTATTTT
>NA|TRBJ1-2|TRBV12-5|once
CASGLSPMSNRVNYGYTF
TGTGCTAGTGGTTTAAGCCCAATGTCGAACAGGGTTAACTATGGCTACACCTTC
>NA|TRBJ1-2|TRBV6-5|NA
CASSPPGASAYGYTF
TGTGCCAGCAGCCCCCCAGGGGCGTCGGCCTATGGCTACACCTTC
>TRBD2|TRBJ2-7|TRBV18|NA
CASSPLAGGPGEQYF
TGTGCCAGCTCACCTCTAGCGGGGGGGCCGGGCGAGCAGTACTTC
>NA|TRBJ2-1|TRBV9|NA
CASSSNFQGGVTYNEQFF
TGTGCCAGCAGCTCAAATTTCCAGGGGGGAGTCACCTACAATGAGCAGTTCTTC
>NA|TRBJ2-7|TRBV19|NA
CASSYGGYSYEQYF
TGTGCCAGTAGTTACGGGGGTTACTCCTACGAGCAGTACTTC
>NA|TRBJ2-7|TRBV5-5|NA
CASSLGASGEQYF
TGTGCCAGCAGCTTGGGGGCCAGTGGGGAGCAGTACTTC
>NA|TRBJ1-5|TRBV2|NA
CASRGASAQPQHF
TGTGCCAGCCGGGGGGCGTCAGCGCAGCCCCAGCATTTT
>TRBD1|TRBJ1-1|TRBV11-1|few
CASSLVDRVGTEAFF
TGTGCCAGCAGCTTAGTGGACAGGGTCGGCACTGAAGCTTTCTTT
>NA|TRBJ2-1|TRBV13|NA
CASMYSLASGNNEQFF
TGTGCCAGCATGTATTCTCTAGCGTCGGGCAACAATGAGCAGTTCTTC
>NA|TRBJ1-5|TRBV7-8|NA
CASSFEGDILRNQPQHF
TGTGCCAGCAGCTTTGAAGGGGACATCTTAAGGAATCAGCCCCAGCATTTT
>NA|TRBJ1-2|TRBV11-2|NA
CASSLRGVDGYTF
TGTGCCAGCAGCTTACGGGGGGTGGATGGCTACACCTTC
>TRBD1|TRBJ2-3|TRBV7-2|NA
CASSLGTGAGTDTQYF
TGTGCCAGCAGCCTAGGAACAGGGGCCGGCACAGATACGCAGTATTTT
>TRBD2|TRBJ2-5|TRBV15|NA
CATSSLRTSGGPDQETQYF
TGTGCCACCAGCAGTCTTCGGACTAGCGGGGGACCTGACCAAGAGACCCAGTACTTC
>NA|TRBJ2-5|TRBV12-3/TRBV12-4|NA
CASSLGLSETQYF
TGTGCCAGCAGTTTAGGACTATCGGAGACCCAGTACTTC
>NA|TRBJ1-4|TRBV9|few
CASTRDSGHPNEKLFF
TGTGCCAGCACTCGGGACTCAGGGCACCCTAATGAAAAACTGTTTTTT
>TRBD1|TRBJ1-2|TRBV7-7|NA
CASSLCEDGDRGYGYTF
TGTGCCAGCAGCTTATGCGAGGATGGCGACAGGGGGTACGGCTACACCTTC
>TRBD1|TRBJ2-2|TRBV7-8|NA
CASSSRGQGGELFF
TGTGCCAGCAGTTCCAGGGGGCAGGGCGGGGAGCTGTTTTTT
>NA|TRBJ2-3|TRBV5-1|NA
CASSLDSRGLTDTQYF
TGCGCCAGCAGCTTGGACTCGCGGGGGCTCACAGATACGCAGTATTTT
>TRBD1|TRBJ1-2|TRBV19|NA
CASSTPGQVVLWTF
TGTGCCAGTAGTACCCCAGGACAGGTTGTATTGTGGACCTTC
>NA|TRBJ2-7|TRBV6-5|NA
CASGAGFYEQYF
TGTGCCAGCGGAGCCGGGTTTTACGAGCAGTACTTC
>NA|TRBJ2-3|TRBV6-6|once
CARTYPRGDTQYF
TGTGCCAGAACCTACCCCAGGGGAGATACGCAGTATTTT
>NA|TRBJ2-5|TRBV15|NA
CATNSGQETQYF
TGTGCCACCAACAGCGGGCAAGAGACCCAGTACTTC
>NA|TRBJ1-5|TRBV5-6|NA
CASSPGDNQPQHF
TGTGCCAGCAGTCCCGGGGACAATCAGCCCCAGCATTTT
>TRBD1|TRBJ2-2|TRBV6-2/TRBV6-3|NA
CASSVDRGSGTGELFF
TGTGCCAGCAGCGTGGACAGGGGAAGCGGCACCGGGGAGCTGTTTTTT
>TRBD1|TRBJ1-4|TRBV20-1|NA
CSASVVGTGDEKLFF
TGCAGTGCTAGTGTAGTCGGGACAGGGGATGAAAAACTGTTTTTT
>TRBD1|TRBJ1-1|TRBV2|NA
CASSPGTGVNTEAFF
TGTGCCAGCAGTCCAGGGACAGGGGTGAACACTGAAGCTTTCTTT
>TRBD1|TRBJ2-3|TRBV10-3|NA
CAIRGTGGSDTQYF
TGTGCCATCAGAGGGACAGGGGGTTCAGATACGCAGTATTTT
>NA|TRBJ2-2|TRBV7-6|NA
CASSLNSRQADTSDTGELFF
TGTGCCAGCAGCTTAAACTCCAGGCAGGCCGACACCTCGGACACCGGGGAGCTGTTTTTT
>TRBD1|TRBJ1-1|TRBV7-8|NA
CASSLWDRNTEAFF
TGTGCCAGCAGCTTGTGGGACAGGAACACTGAAGCTTTCTTT
>TRBD1|TRBJ1-4|TRBV5-1|few
CASSVGQGGSEKLFF
TGCGCCAGCAGCGTAGGACAGGGTGGCTCTGAAAAACTGTTTTTT
>NA|TRBJ2-7|TRBV4-1|NA
CASSQEESSLYEQYF
TGCGCCAGCAGCCAAGAAGAGTCGAGCCTCTACGAGCAGTACTTC
>NA|TRBJ1-4|TRBV9|once
CASSTGGEKLFF
TGTGCCAGCAGCACCGGGGGGGAAAAACTGTTTTTT
>NA|TRBJ1-1|TRBV13|NA
CASSSYIGVNTEAFF
TGTGCCAGCAGCTCTTACATCGGGGTGAACACTGAAGCTTTCTTT
>TRBD1|TRBJ1-5|TRBV5-1|NA
CASNSGGGPSNQPQHF
TGCGCCAGCAACTCAGGGGGCGGCCCTAGCAATCAGCCCCAGCATTTT
>TRBD1|TRBJ2-7|TRBV5-1|NA
CASSSTGLPYEQYF
TGCGCCAGCAGCTCGACAGGGCTCCCCTACGAGCAGTACTTC
>TRBD1|TRBJ1-4|TRBV7-9|NA
CASSLTGEKLFF
TGTGCCAGCAGCTTGACAGGGGAGAAACTGTTTTTT
>NA|TRBJ2-7|TRBV6-5|NA
CASSYRGITEQYF
TGTGCCAGCAGTTACAGGGGGATTACCGAGCAGTACTTC
>TRBD1|TRBJ2-2|TRBV5-1|NA
CASSQKTRTGGYTGELFF
TGCGCCAGCAGCCAGAAAACTCGGACAGGGGGATACACCGGGGAGCTGTTTTTT
>NA|TRBJ2-4|TRBV21-1|NA
CAYTPWGIRSVLGQGARNIQYF
TGTGCCTACACACCCTGGGGAATTCGGTCCGTACTTGGACAGGGGGCGAGGAACATTCAGTACTTC
>NA|TRBJ2-7|TRBV19|once
CASSIGGAVYEQYF
TGTGCCAGTAGTATTGGGGGGGCAGTCTACGAGCAGTACTTC
>TRBD1|TRBJ1-2|TRBV7-2|NA
CASSQQGAGGYTF
TGTGCCAGCAGCCAACAGGGGGCGGGCGGCTACACCTTC